These 7 T cell receptor beta chains share one sample of origin, sequenced in a study of molecular identifiers for immune sequencing clone quantification. TCRdb used MiXCR to reprocess the PCR reads, holding one entry per CDR3 protein. The sample holds about 510,000 distinct CDR3 sequences, about 21% seen once. Sequenced sample: naive CD8+ T cells from blood, with Jurkat cell RNA spiked in. Regarding subset: FACS-sorted CD8+CD4-CCR7+CD45RA+ naive T cells. The receptors come from a human donor in good health. Some libraries in this study had Jurkat cell RNA spiked in.

This chain links TRBV12-3 or TRBV12-4 with TRBJ1-4; D perhaps matches TRBD1 (6 bases). The length of the CDR3 is 15 residues. V lost 5 bases, J lost 3 bases, and 13 bases lay in between. CDR3 DNA sequence: TGTGCCAGCAGTCCAACAGGGCTCTCTAATGAAAAACTGTTTTTT. Protein sequence: CASSPTGLSNEKLFF.

This sequence joins TRBV5-3 and TRBJ2-7; 7 bases align to TRBD2. TRBV5-3 is classed as an ORF, of uncertain function. The CDR3 length is 14 residues. Unmatched junction bases numbered 13, after V lost 8 bases and J lost 5 bases. The CDR3 DNA sequence: TGTGCCAGCAGCGGGAATGGAGGTATGAACGAGCAGTACTTC. As protein: CASSGNGGMNEQYF.

The table lists this clonotype with many counts. This chain joins TRBV10-3 and TRBJ1-1; D might be TRBD1 (5 bases). V lost 0 bases, J lost 4 bases, and 9 bases lay in between. Germline V CDR1 and CDR2: ENHRY, SYGVKD. This CDR3 spans 14 amino acids. CDR3 coding DNA: TGTGCCATCAGTGAGTCTCTGGGGGGCACTGAAGCTTTCTTT. Translated: CAISESLGGTEAFF.

In this sample, this clonotype turned up a few times. The V call is TRBV9, the J call TRBJ1-3; no firm D call. V lost 0 bases and J lost 0, with 10 bases in between. Germline CDR1 is SGDLS and CDR2 is YYNGEE. This CDR3 has 16 residues. This CDR3 is CASSVESETSGNTIYF. CDR3 nucleotide sequence: TGTGCCAGCAGCGTAGAAAGCGAGACCTCTGGAAACACCATATATTTT.

As for this clonotype: This may come from a read error, since a much larger clone is one base off. The rearrangement joins TRBV4-3 to TRBJ2-1; the D gene is possibly TRBD2 (6 bases). There are 15 residues in the CDR3. Germline V CDR1 and CDR2: LGHNA, YSLEER. The CDR3 nucleotides read TGCGCCAGCAGCCAAGATACGGGAGTCGGCAATGAGCAGTCCTTC. Translation gives CASSQDTGVGNEQSF.

V is TRBV19 and J is TRBJ1-5; 7 nucleotides align to TRBD1. From germline, CDR1 is LNHDA and CDR2 SQIVND (reference sequence). The CDR3 loop spans 14 amino acids. V shed 9 bases and J 5 bases; nucleotides not matched to a gene: 10. The CDR3 DNA is TGTGCCAGCCGTGAAGGGACAGTCTATCAGCCCCAGCATTTT. Translated, it gives CASREGTVYQPQHF.

The chain links TRBV7-9 to TRBJ2-3, with D perhaps matching TRBD1 (6 bases). The V end was cut by 1 base, the J end by 2 bases, with 16 bases between. Per germline, CDR1 SEHNR and CDR2 FQNEAQ (reference sequence). The CDR3 has 17 residues. The CDR3 nucleotides read TGTGCCAGCAGCTTAGGTTTGAAGACAGGAGCCACAGATACGCAGTATTTT. Translated: CASSLGLKTGATDTQYF.